The next 8 T cell receptor beta chains were all read from a single sample in a study of cytomegalovirus exposure and HLA in healthy donors. The PCR had 60 Vbeta and 13 Jbeta primers. The table came from immunoSEQ multiplex PCR; TCRdb's copy has only in-frame clones and leaves some out. The repertoire holds 200,000 or so clones, approximately 80% seen once, with 0.71% in the top ten. The sample taken for sequencing was PBMCs. The receptor source for this set is a boy aged 2 to 9 in good health and CMV-seronegative.

A few counts support this clone. The V call is TRBV19, the J call TRBJ1-2, with a weak D call TRBD1 (5 bases). Per the germline V gene, CDR1 is LNHDA and CDR2 is SQIVND (reference sequence). This CDR3 contains 11 residues. The V end lost 8 bases, the J end lost 5 bases, and 9 bases lay between the germline ends. The CDR3 sequence: CASLRGYGYTF. The CDR3 coding sequence is TGTGCCAGTCTTCGGGGGTATGGCTACACCTTC.

V usage is TRBV2 and J usage is TRBJ1-2; no firm D call. Germline V lookup: CDR1 SNHLY, CDR2 FYNNEI. The V gene lost 8 bases and the J gene lost 4 bases, with 11 bases spanning the gap. The CDR3 covers 12 residues. CDR3 region: CASGPGPYGYTF. As DNA, the CDR3 is TGTGCCAGCGGCCCTGGGCCCTATGGCTACACCTTC.

The chain recombines TRBV25-1 with TRBJ2-3; possibly TRBD2 for D (5 bases). The CDR3 totals 15 residues. Germline CDR1 and CDR2: MGHDK and SYGVNS. The V gene lost 7 bases and the J gene lost 2 bases, with 16 bases spanning the gap. This chain's CDR3 is CASTSTGKNTDTQYF. The CDR3 bases are TGTGCCAGCACATCGACCGGGAAGAACACAGATACGCAGTATTTT.

V is TRBV29-1 and J is TRBJ2-7; D may be TRBD2 (6 bases). This CDR3 contains 16 residues. CDR1 and CDR2 from the germline V gene are SQVTM and ANQGSEA. The V gene lost 4 bases and the J gene lost 2 bases, with 21 bases spanning the gap. The CDR3 region is CSVVRGTLDRTYEQYF. CDR3 DNA: TGCAGCGTTGTGCGGGGAACTTTGGACCGTACCTACGAGCAGTACTTC.

The J gene is TRBJ2-4, the V gene TRBV10-3, with D unclear. V was cut by 7 bases and J by 0 bases, with 10 bases left in between. Per germline, CDR1 ENHRY and CDR2 SYGVKD. This CDR3 contains 14 residues. The DNA of the CDR3 is TGTGCCATCACCTTCGATAGAGCCAAAAACATTCAGTACTTC. It yields the protein CAITFDRAKNIQYF.

The genes are TRBV7-9 and TRBJ1-1, with a possible D match to TRBD1 (5 bases). The germline V gene encodes CDR1 SEHNR and CDR2 FQNEAQ (reference sequence). Trimming stripped 5 bases from V and 4 bases from J, with 17 bases between. The CDR3 sequence is 15 residues long. The CDR3 protein is CASSVTTAGGTEAFF. The DNA for the CDR3 is TGTGCCAGCAGCGTTACGACAGCCGGGGGCACTGAAGCTTTCTTT.

The chain is built from TRBV19 and TRBJ1-1; D gene uncertain. Trimming removed 4 bases from V and 1 base from J, with 7 bases in between. Looked up from germline, CDR1 is LNHDA and CDR2 is SQIVND (reference sequence). The length of the CDR3 is 13 residues. The CDR3 nucleotides read TGTGCCAGTAGTACCACACGGAACACTGAAGCTTTCTTT. Residues: CASSTTRNTEAFF.

This rearrangement joins TRBV5-4 to TRBJ2-1; 9 bases match TRBD2. V gave up 7 bases and J gave up 9 bases; unmatched junction bases: 17. The CDR3 loop spans 16 amino acids. Germline V gives CDR1 SGHNT, CDR2 YYREEE (reference sequence). Written as DNA, the CDR3 is TGTGCCAGCCTCTTACTTGGGGGCGGGGGGGCGAGTGAGCAGTTCTTC. Its protein product is CASLLLGGGGASEQFF. The full variable domain, in which reference TRBV5-4 and TRBJ2-1 provide the parts outside the CDR3, is ETGVTQSPTHLIKTRGQQVTLRCSSQSGHNTVSWYQQALGQGPQFIFQYYREEENGRGNFPPRFSGLQFPNYSSELNVNALELDDSALYLCASLLLGGGGASEQFFGPGTRLTVL.